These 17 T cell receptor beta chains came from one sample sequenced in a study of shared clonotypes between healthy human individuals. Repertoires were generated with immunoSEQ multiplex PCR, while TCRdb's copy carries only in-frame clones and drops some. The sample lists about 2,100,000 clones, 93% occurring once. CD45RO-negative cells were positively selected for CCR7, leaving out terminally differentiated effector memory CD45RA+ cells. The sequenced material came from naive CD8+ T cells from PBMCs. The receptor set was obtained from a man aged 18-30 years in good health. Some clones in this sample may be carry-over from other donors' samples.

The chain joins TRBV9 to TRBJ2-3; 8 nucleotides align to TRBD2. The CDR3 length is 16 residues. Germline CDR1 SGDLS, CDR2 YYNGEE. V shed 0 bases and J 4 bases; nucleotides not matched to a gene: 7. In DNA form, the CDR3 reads TGTGCCAGCAGCGTAGAGTCTGCGGGAGGATCAGATACGCAGTATTTT. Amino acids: CASSVESAGGSDTQYF.

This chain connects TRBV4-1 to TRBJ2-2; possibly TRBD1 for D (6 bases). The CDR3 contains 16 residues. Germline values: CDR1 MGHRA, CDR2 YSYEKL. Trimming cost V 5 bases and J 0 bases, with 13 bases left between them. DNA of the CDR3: TGCGCCAGCAGCTATATCGGGACATCGAACACCGGGGAGCTGTTTTTT. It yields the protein CASSYIGTSNTGELFF.

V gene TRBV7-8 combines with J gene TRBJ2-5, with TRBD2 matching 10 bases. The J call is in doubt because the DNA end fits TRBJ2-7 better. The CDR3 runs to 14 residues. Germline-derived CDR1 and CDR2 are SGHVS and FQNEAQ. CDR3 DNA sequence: TGTGCCAGCAGCTCCGTAGCGGGAGGTGGCGAGCAGTACTTC. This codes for CASSSVAGGGEQYF.

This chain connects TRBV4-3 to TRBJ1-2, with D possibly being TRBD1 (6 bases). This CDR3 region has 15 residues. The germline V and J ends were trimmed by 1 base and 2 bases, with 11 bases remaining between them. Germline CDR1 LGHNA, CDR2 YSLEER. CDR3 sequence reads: CASSQASGTNYGYTF. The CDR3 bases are TGCGCCAGCAGCCAAGCCTCCGGGACAAACTATGGCTACACCTTC.

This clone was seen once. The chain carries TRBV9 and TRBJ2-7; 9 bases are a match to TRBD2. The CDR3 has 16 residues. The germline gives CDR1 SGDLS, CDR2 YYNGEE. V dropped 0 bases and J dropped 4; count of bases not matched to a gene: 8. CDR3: CASSVDASGNWYEQYF. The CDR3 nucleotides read TGTGCCAGCAGCGTAGACGCTAGCGGGAACTGGTACGAGCAGTACTTC. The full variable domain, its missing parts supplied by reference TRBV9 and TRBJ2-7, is DSGVTQTPKHLITATGQRVTLRCSPRSGDLSVYWYQQSLDQGLQFLIQYYNGEERAKGNILERFSAQQFPDLHSELNLSSLELGDSALYFCASSVDASGNWYEQYFGPGTRLTVT.

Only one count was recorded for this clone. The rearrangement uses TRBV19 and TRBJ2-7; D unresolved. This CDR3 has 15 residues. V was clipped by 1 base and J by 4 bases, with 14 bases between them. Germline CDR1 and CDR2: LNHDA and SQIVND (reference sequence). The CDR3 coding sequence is TGTGCCAGTAGTATAGGACGGAACGCTGGGTACGAGCAGTACTTC. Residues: CASSIGRNAGYEQYF.

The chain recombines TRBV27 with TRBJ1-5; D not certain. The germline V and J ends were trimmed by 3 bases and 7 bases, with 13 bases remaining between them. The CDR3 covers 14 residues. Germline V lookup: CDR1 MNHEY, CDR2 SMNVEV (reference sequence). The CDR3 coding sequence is TGTGCCAGCAGTTTGGACTTTTTCAACCAGCCCCAGCATTTT. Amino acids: CASSLDFFNQPQHF.

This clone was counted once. The CDR3 nucleotides read TGCGCCAGCAGCGGACTATTCAATGAGCAGTTCTTC. Translating gives CASSGLFNEQFF. The rearrangement joins TRBV4-3 to TRBJ2-1, with D perhaps matching TRBD2 (6 bases). The CDR3 loop spans 12 amino acids. Trimming took 5 bases from V and 6 from J, leaving 8 bases between them. CDR1 and CDR2 (germline): LGHNA, YSLEER.

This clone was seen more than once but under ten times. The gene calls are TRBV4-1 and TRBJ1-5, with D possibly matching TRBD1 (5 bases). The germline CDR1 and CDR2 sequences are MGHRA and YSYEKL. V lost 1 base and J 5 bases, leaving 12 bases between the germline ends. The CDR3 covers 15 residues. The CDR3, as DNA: TGCGCCAGCAGCCAAGTGGGGGACGGCCATCAGCCCCAGCATTTT. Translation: CASSQVGDGHQPQHF.

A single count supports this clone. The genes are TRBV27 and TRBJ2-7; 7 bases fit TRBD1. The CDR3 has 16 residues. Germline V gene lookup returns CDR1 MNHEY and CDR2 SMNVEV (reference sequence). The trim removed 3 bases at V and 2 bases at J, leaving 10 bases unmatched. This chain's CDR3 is CASSLRGAGGPYEQYF. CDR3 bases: TGTGCCAGCAGTTTGAGAGGGGCAGGGGGTCCCTACGAGCAGTACTTC.

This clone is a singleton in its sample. In DNA form, the CDR3 reads TGTGCCAGCAGTTTAGGACTGGCAGGCTACACAGATACGCAGTATTTT. This encodes CASSLGLAGYTDTQYF. The chain is built from TRBV27 and TRBJ2-3, with a possible D match to TRBD2 (5 bases). CDR1 and CDR2 (germline): MNHEY, SMNVEV (reference sequence). V dropped 2 bases and J dropped 2 bases, with 14 bases sitting between them. This CDR3 is built from 16 residues.

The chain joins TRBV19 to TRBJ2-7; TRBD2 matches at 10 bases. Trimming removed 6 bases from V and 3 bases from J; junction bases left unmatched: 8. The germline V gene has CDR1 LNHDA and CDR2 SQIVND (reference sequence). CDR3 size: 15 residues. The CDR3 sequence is CASSGLAEHRYEQYF. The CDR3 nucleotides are TGTGCCAGTAGCGGACTAGCGGAGCACCGCTACGAGCAGTACTTC.

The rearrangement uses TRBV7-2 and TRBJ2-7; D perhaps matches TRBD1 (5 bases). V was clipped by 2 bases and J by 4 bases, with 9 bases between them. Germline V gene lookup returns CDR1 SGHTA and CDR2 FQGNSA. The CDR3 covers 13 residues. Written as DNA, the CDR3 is TGTGCCAGCAGCTTACTAGACAGATACGAGCAGTACTTC. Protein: CASSLLDRYEQYF.

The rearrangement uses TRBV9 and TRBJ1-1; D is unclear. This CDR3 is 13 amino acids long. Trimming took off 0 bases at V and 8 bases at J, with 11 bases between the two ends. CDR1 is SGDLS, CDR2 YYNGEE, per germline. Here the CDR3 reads CASSVAPRGEAFF. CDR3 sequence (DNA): TGTGCCAGCAGCGTAGCCCCCCGGGGAGAAGCTTTCTTT.

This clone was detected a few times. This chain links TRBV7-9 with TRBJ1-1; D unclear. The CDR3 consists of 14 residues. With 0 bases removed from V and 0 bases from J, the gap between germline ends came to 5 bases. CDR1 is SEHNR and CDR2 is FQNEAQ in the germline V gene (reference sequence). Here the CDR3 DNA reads TGTGCCAGCAGCTTAGCTTTCATGAACACTGAAGCTTTCTTT. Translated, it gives CASSLAFMNTEAFF.

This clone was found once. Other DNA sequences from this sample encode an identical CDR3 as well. The CDR3 bases are TGCAGCGTTGTGGGTGGTCAGGGTTACGAGCAGTACTTC. It translates to CSVVGGQGYEQYF. The chain joins TRBV29-1 to TRBJ2-7, with D perhaps matching TRBD1 (5 bases). The CDR3 sequence is 13 residues long. Germline lookup yields CDR1 SQVTM and CDR2 ANQGSEA. The V and J ends lost 4 bases and 4 bases respectively, with 14 bases between them.

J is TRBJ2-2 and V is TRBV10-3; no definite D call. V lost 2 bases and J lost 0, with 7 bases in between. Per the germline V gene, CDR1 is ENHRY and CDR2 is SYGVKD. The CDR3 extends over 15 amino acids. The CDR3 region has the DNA TGTGCCATCAGTGAGGAGACATCGAACACCGGGGAGCTGTTTTTT. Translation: CAISEETSNTGELFF.